The clone carrying this TCR beta chain has a single count. Its target is not known. This sample was included in a study of cytomegalovirus exposure and HLA in healthy donors. The wider study: The same platform used for the 600 to 750 first-cohort repertoires was also used for the 100 to 150 validation repertoires, as a later analysis reported. Study-level findings and limits: In vitro testing confirmed a few CMV-associated chains as specific for CMV antigens. TCR beta chains numbering some 160 were designated cytomegalovirus-associated. Published work reported that the classifier diagnosed cytomegalovirus status with high specificity and sensitivity.

Germline CDR1 SNHLY, CDR2 FYNNEI. V was pared by 2 bases and J by 12 bases, with 11 bases between. CDR3 length: 13 amino acids. Clones were read by immunoSEQ multiplex PCR, and TCRdb kept only the in-frame ones, dropping some. The sample lists more than 45,000 clones; roughly nine tenths were seen once. The sequence derives from a woman under 30 in good health and CMV-seronegative. The sequenced sample consisted of PBMCs. V is TRBV2 and J is TRBJ2-6; D is unresolved. The CDR3 loop is CASSERGSSVLTF. For the CDR3, the DNA is TGTGCCAGCAGTGAAAGAGGATCGAGCGTCCTGACTTTC.